This section outlines one TCR beta chain sequence together with its context. What it binds is unknown. Regarding time point: late sampling 161 to 241 days after vaccination in a few convalescent patients. The treatment is: roughly 10-day PBMC culture with coronavirus spike peptide pools or control peptides (ViraFEST assay). The sample comes from a study of vaccination and CD4 T cells after COVID-19. Sequencing of the DNA from cultured CD4+ T cells was carried out with the Oncomine TCR Beta short-read assay. MiXCR, applied by TCRdb to the PCR reads, yields one record per CDR3 protein. Seen here are tens of thousands of distinct CDR3 sequences, roughly 45% observed once, and the top ten hold 9.9%. Trimming stripped 2 bases from V and 5 bases from J, with 10 bases between. Looked up from germline, CDR1 is MNHNS and CDR2 is SASEGT. The CDR3 loop spans 15 amino acids.

This sample comprised CD4+ T cells from blood, cultured in vitro, obtained about 7 months after SARS-CoV-2 vaccination. The clonotype originates from a human donor who had recovered from COVID-19. This chain links TRBV6-1 with TRBJ1-6; no firm D call. As DNA, the CDR3 is TGTGCCAGCAGTGAACCCGACGGGGATAATTCACCCCTCCACTTT. Translating it yields CASSEPDGDNSPLHF.